These T cell receptor beta chains were read from a single sample in a study of beta chain features in type 1 diabetes. Clones were sequenced by immunoSEQ multiplex PCR, and TCRdb holds only the in-frame ones, with some missing. This table holds about 48,000 clones, around 45% found once. Sequencing was done on a sample of Tregs from blood. The receptors stem from a man between 25 and 39 years old with type 1 diabetes. The CDR3 runs from the conserved cysteine through the conserved F or W. Fields, in order: clone size, J gene, D gene, V gene, CDR3 protein, CDR3 DNA. A D gene is named only where the DNA matches it firmly. Not every row has a clone size; where given, it reads once, few, many or a size class.

.	TRBJ2-2	TRBD2	TRBV29-1	CSVLAGATGELFF	TGCAGCGTCCTAGCGGGAGCCACCGGGGAGCTGTTTTTT
few	TRBJ2-7	TRBD2	TRBV6-5	CASSYQGLGLTYEQYF	TGTGCCAGCAGTTACCAGGGACTAGGTTTAACCTACGAGCAGTACTTC
once	TRBJ1-2	.	TRBV6-6	CASADSNYGYTF	TGTGCCAGCGCGGACAGTAACTATGGCTACACCTTC
.	TRBJ2-7	.	TRBV9	CASSVAPLSEQYF	TGTGCCAGCAGCGTAGCTCCCCTCTCCGAGCAGTACTTC
few	TRBJ1-2	TRBD1	TRBV18	CASSPRTGDYGYTF	TGTGCCAGCTCCCCAAGGACAGGGGACTATGGCTACACCTTC
.	TRBJ1-2	TRBD1	TRBV4-3	CASSQDFGTGFEYAGYTF	TGCGCCAGCAGCCAAGATTTTGGGACAGGGTTTGAGTACGCTGGCTACACCTTC
few	TRBJ1-1	.	TRBV5-1	CASSSGDVNTEAFF	TGCGCCAGCAGCTCAGGGGACGTGAACACTGAAGCTTTCTTT
once	TRBJ2-7	TRBD1	TRBV5-1	CASSSGTTGVHYEQYF	TGCGCCAGCAGCTCCGGGACGACAGGGGTCCACTACGAGCAGTACTTC
.	TRBJ1-3	TRBD1	TRBV18	CASSSTGRSGNTIYF	TGTGCCAGCTCCTCGACAGGGCGCTCTGGAAACACCATATATTTT
once	TRBJ1-5	.	TRBV11-2	CASSFSGGMGQPQHF	TGTGCCAGCAGCTTCTCGGGGGGCATGGGTCAGCCCCAGCATTTT
once	TRBJ1-1	.	TRBV6-6	CASSSYGGWTEAFF	TGTGCCAGCAGTTCTTATGGGGGGTGGACTGAAGCTTTCTTT
few	TRBJ1-2	.	TRBV5-4	CASRKQGIEGYTF	TGTGCCAGCAGGAAACAGGGAATTGAGGGCTACACCTTC
once	TRBJ2-6	.	TRBV7-2	CASSLTYSGANVLTF	TGTGCCAGCAGCTTAACCTACTCTGGGGCCAACGTCCTGACTTTC
few	TRBJ2-2	TRBD2	TRBV10-3	CAISERTSGRAAGELFF	TGTGCCATCAGTGAGCGTACTAGCGGGAGGGCCGCCGGGGAGCTGTTTTTT
.	TRBJ1-1	TRBD1	TRBV29-1	CSVRVRGLNTEAFF	TGCAGCGTTAGGGTCAGGGGGTTGAACACTGAAGCTTTCTTT
.	TRBJ2-7	.	TRBV28	CASSSYTGSTYEQYF	TGTGCCAGCAGTTCTTACACCGGGAGCACCTACGAGCAGTACTTC
.	TRBJ1-5	.	TRBV28	CASSLGLLNQPQHF	TGTGCCAGCAGTTTAGGACTTCTCAATCAGCCCCAGCATTTT
few	TRBJ2-6	.	TRBV29-1	CSVEVTGANVLTF	TGCAGCGTTGAAGTGACAGGGGCCAACGTCCTGACTTTC
.	TRBJ2-3	TRBD2	TRBV6-1	CASKAGVVADTQYF	TGTGCCAGCAAGGCGGGAGTGGTCGCAGATACGCAGTATTTT
once	TRBJ1-1	.	TRBV30	CAWRTDSGAEAFF	TGTGCCTGGAGGACGGACAGCGGAGCCGAAGCTTTCTTT
.	TRBJ2-2	.	TRBV13	CASSPDWNTGELFF	TGTGCCAGCAGCCCCGACTGGAACACCGGGGAGCTGTTTTTT
few	TRBJ2-3	.	TRBV5-1	CASSLGTPPSDTQYF	TGCGCCAGCAGCTTGGGGACTCCCCCGTCGGATACGCAGTATTTT
large	TRBJ2-1	TRBD1	TRBV28	CASSRQGPYNEQFF	TGTGCCAGCAGCCGACAGGGACCCTACAATGAGCAGTTCTTC
few	TRBJ1-4	.	TRBV6-5	CASSYSGGGEKLFF	TGTGCCAGCAGTTACTCAGGGGGAGGGGAAAAACTGTTTTTT
few	TRBJ2-2	TRBD2	TRBV15	CATSSLAGLNTGELFF	TGTGCCACCAGCAGCCTAGCGGGATTAAACACCGGGGAGCTGTTTTTT